The 13 T cell receptor beta chains listed next were all sequenced from one sample in a study of blood T cell repertoires in COVID-19. Assay: immunoSEQ multiplex PCR; the TCRdb copy retains only in-frame clones and omits some. Of about 210,000 clones listed, about 88% were seen once; the top ten hold 0.72%. What was sequenced was peripheral blood. These receptors were collected from a man aged 35 to 55 with acute or convalescent COVID-19.

The table lists this clone with a count of one. The rearrangement links TRBV19 to TRBJ2-7, with D possibly TRBD2 on 7 matching bases. CDR3 length: 13 residues. Germline loops: CDR1 LNHDA, CDR2 SQIVND (reference sequence). V was pared by 5 bases and J by 6 bases, with 14 bases between. In DNA, the CDR3 is TGTGCCAGTAGTCCGGCGGGGGCGGGCGAGCAGTACTTC. It specifies CASSPAGAGEQYF.

The chain combines TRBV24-1 with TRBJ2-5; 11 bases align to TRBD2. Germline CDR1 KGHDR, CDR2 SFDVKD. After removal of 5 bases from V and 5 bases from J, the junction contained 6 bases not matched to a gene. The CDR3 has 15 residues. DNA of the CDR3: TGTGCCACCAGTGTTACTAGCGGGGGTGGGGAGACCCAGTACTTC. It encodes CATSVTSGGGETQYF.

This rearrangement joins TRBV9 to TRBJ2-6, with 7 bases aligning to TRBD2. CDR1 and CDR2 (germline): SGDLS, YYNGEE. The CDR3 extends over 18 amino acids. The J segment lost 0 bases and the V segment lost 1 base, leaving 7 bases of the junction unmatched. CDR3 nucleotides: TGTGCCAGCAGCGTATCGGGAGGAGTTACCTCTGGGGCCAACGTCCTGACTTTC. Protein product: CASSVSGGVTSGANVLTF.

This chain joins TRBV11-1 and TRBJ2-1, with TRBD2 matching over 10 bases. Looked up from germline, CDR1 is SGHAT and CDR2 is FQDESV (reference sequence). CDR3 length equals 16 residues. The V segment lost 5 bases and the J segment 2 bases; nucleotides outside the gene matches: 6. The CDR3 loop is CASSRAGGPPYNEQFF. CDR3 nucleotides: TGTGCCAGCAGCCGAGCGGGAGGGCCGCCCTACAATGAGCAGTTCTTC.

The chain uses TRBV27 and TRBJ2-7; 9 nucleotides align to TRBD1. Germline lookup yields CDR1 MNHEY and CDR2 SMNVEV (reference sequence). With 8 bases clipped from V and 0 bases from J, the junction kept 8 bases outside the gene matches. The CDR3 has 15 amino acids. This chain's CDR3 is CASGPGQGFSYEQYF. The CDR3 bases are TGTGCCAGCGGACCGGGACAGGGATTCTCCTACGAGCAGTACTTC.

The chain combines TRBV9 with TRBJ2-1; no clear D. V lost 0 bases to trimming and J lost 3 bases, with 16 bases between them. CDR3 length equals 17 residues. Germline assignment: CDR1 SGDLS and CDR2 YYNGEE. The CDR3 sequence is CASSVGGNTAIYNEQFF. In DNA form, the CDR3 reads TGTGCCAGCAGCGTAGGAGGTAATACGGCTATCTACAATGAGCAGTTCTTC. The full variable domain, its missing parts supplied by reference TRBV9 and TRBJ2-1, is DSGVTQTPKHLITATGQRVTLRCSPRSGDLSVYWYQQSLDQGLQFLIQYYNGEERAKGNILERFSAQQFPDLHSELNLSSLELGDSALYFCASSVGGNTAIYNEQFFGPGTRLTVL.

This chain connects TRBV7-3 to TRBJ1-2, with D uncertain. Germline CDR1 is SGHTA and CDR2 is FQGTGA. CDR3 length equals 13 residues. Trimming took off 2 bases at V and 2 bases at J, with 6 bases between the two ends. The CDR3 here is CASSLVPNYGYTF. The CDR3 DNA follows: TGTGCCAGCAGCTTAGTCCCGAACTATGGCTACACCTTC.

The rearrangement links TRBV28 to TRBJ1-2; D gene ambiguous. The germline V gene encodes CDR1 MDHEN and CDR2 SYDVKM. CDR3 length: 13 amino acids. With 6 bases removed from V and 1 base from J, the gap between germline ends came to 9 bases. The CDR3 bases are TGTGCCAGCAGCCGCACAGTTAACTATGGCTACACCTTC. This sequence encodes CASSRTVNYGYTF.

This clone appeared once. The V and J genes are TRBV4-2 and TRBJ1-2, with 9 bases matching TRBD1. The junction had 10 bases not matched to a gene; V was cut back by 0 bases and J by 5 bases. This CDR3 spans 17 amino acids. Germline V CDR1 and CDR2: LGHNA, YNFKEQ. The DNA of the CDR3 is TGTGCCAGCAGCCAAGACGAGAACAGGGGGCGCAAGTATGGCTACACCTTC. It encodes CASSQDENRGRKYGYTF.

This chain connects TRBV5-1 to TRBJ2-3; no firm D call. The germline V and J ends were trimmed by 2 bases and 3 bases, with 7 bases remaining between them. The CDR3 runs 13 residues. The germline V gene has CDR1 SGHRS and CDR2 YFSETQ. CDR3 sequence: CASSFIQTDTQYF. In DNA form, the CDR3 reads TGCGCCAGCAGCTTCATCCAGACAGATACGCAGTATTTT. Full variable domain (outside the CDR3, taken from reference TRBV5-1 and TRBJ2-3): KAGVTQTPRYLIKTRGQQVTLSCSPISGHRSVSWYQQTPGQGLQFLFEYFSETQRNKGNFPGRFSGRQFSNSRSEMNVSTLELGDSALYLCASSFIQTDTQYFGPGTRLTVL.

V usage is TRBV4-1 and J usage is TRBJ2-7; 9 bases match TRBD1. The germline V gene has CDR1 MGHRA and CDR2 YSYEKL. J gave up 2 bases and V 7 bases, and 3 bases lay outside the gene matches. This CDR3 spans 13 amino acids. The CDR3 protein is CASTGQGAYEQYF. CDR3 coding DNA: TGCGCCAGCACGGGACAGGGCGCCTACGAGCAGTACTTC.

This clone occurred once. V gene TRBV7-9 combines with J gene TRBJ2-4, with 7 positions matching TRBD2. Per the germline V gene, CDR1 is SEHNR and CDR2 is FQNEAQ (reference sequence). The length of the CDR3 is 19 residues. The V segment lost 0 bases and the J segment 8 bases; nucleotides outside the gene matches: 19. The CDR3 DNA reads as TGTGCCAGCAGCTTAGCGCATTATGCCAGCGGGGTTCCCGGGGACATTCAGTACTTC. Protein: CASSLAHYASGVPGDIQYF.

This chain connects TRBV28 to TRBJ1-6; TRBD1 might be the D (6 bases). The V and J ends lost 4 bases and 5 bases respectively, with 15 bases between them. Germline CDR1 and CDR2: MDHEN and SYDVKM. The CDR3 spans 16 residues. The CDR3 DNA follows: TGTGCCAGCAGTTCAGTTTACAGGGTTCATAATTCACCCCTCCACTTT. Amino acid sequence: CASSSVYRVHNSPLHF.